This T cell receptor beta chain was identified in a study of metastatic and nonmetastatic thyroid tumors. Looking at the study overall: The comparison covered peripheral blood and tumor or nodule tissue in malignant and benign thyroid patients.

In the original analysis: Using the CDR3 differences seen across clinicopathological groups, the authors built a distant-metastasis classifier for papillary thyroid cancer, which was meant to discriminate distant-metastatic patients. With MiXCR, TCRdb called clones anew from the PCR reads. TCRdb's processing, not the authors' own work, is the source of the V and J calls. The sample carries 25,000 to 35,000 clones, 20% to 30% recorded once. V trimming: 7 bases; J trimming: 5 bases; junction bases outside the gene matches: 7. Germline CDR1 DFQATT, CDR2 SNEGSKA (reference sequence). CDR3 length equals 13 residues. All patients were treatment-naive before thyroid surgery.

The chain recombines TRBV20-1 with TRBJ1-5; TRBD1 agrees at 8 bases. The material sequenced was blood. The receptor comes from a female donor with papillary thyroid cancer or a benign thyroid nodule (not recorded which). Some clones in this sample may be carry-over from other donors' samples. CDR3 nucleotides: TGCAGTGGTACGACAGGGGTAGATCAGCCCCAGCATTTT. This encodes CSGTTGVDQPQHF.